Reported below is one T cell receptor (beta chain). The CDR3 end shows no conserved phenylalanine or tryptophan, and so a read error is likely. Each library started from roughly 15 ng of total RNA using the QIAseq Immune Repertoire TCR panel. A single record per CDR3 protein comes from TCRdb applying MiXCR to the reads. In the table there are approximately 310 distinct CDR3 sequences, 8% to 13% of which are singletons. From live CD3+CD8+TCRalphabeta+ cells, four PD-1 and/or TIGIT subsets were sorted. This specimen comes from a study of circulating CD8 cells and anti-PD-1 response in melanoma. The CDR3 has 13 residues. The germline V gene has CDR1 MDHEN and CDR2 SYDVKM.

This TCR was sampled from a human donor with melanoma. The chain joins TRBV28 to TRBJ1-6; D is unresolved. The sample was CD8+ T cells from PBMCs, taken at baseline or after one month of anti-PD-1 therapy (not recorded which). The CDR3 bases are TGTGCAGTATTCAGGAGCGGCAATTCACCCCTCCACTGT. Protein sequence: CAVFRSGNSPLHC.